Listed below are T cell receptor beta chains from one sample, sequenced in a study of blood T cell repertoires in COVID-19. Clones were sequenced by immunoSEQ multiplex PCR, and TCRdb holds only the in-frame ones, with some missing. The sample holds a few hundred thousand clones, around 84% seen once. What was sequenced was peripheral blood. These receptors originate from a man aged 55 to 70 with acute or convalescent COVID-19. The CDR3 runs from the conserved cysteine through the conserved F or W. The D gene is left open where the match is weak. A row's size may be missing; if present it is once, few, many or a size class.

J | size | D | V | CDR3 | DNA
TRBJ1-1 | NA | NA | TRBV5-1 | CASRLLEAQGRAFF | TGCGCCAGCAGACTCCTGGAGGCGCAGGGGCGGGCTTTCTTT
TRBJ2-7 | NA | NA | TRBV27 | CASSSGSYEQYF | TGTGCCAGCAGTTCGGGTTCCTACGAGCAGTACTTC
TRBJ1-5 | NA | NA | TRBV18 | CASSSRHSNQPQHF | TGTGCCAGCTCAAGCCGACATAGCAATCAGCCCCAGCATTTT
TRBJ2-7 | NA | NA | TRBV5-4 | CASSSPGYEQYF | TGTGCCAGCAGCTCCCCAGGGTACGAGCAGTACTTC
TRBJ2-7 | NA | NA | TRBV6-2/TRBV6-3 | CASSYSHGTYEQYF | TGTGCCAGCAGTTACTCCCACGGTACCTACGAGCAGTACTTC
TRBJ2-6 | NA | NA | TRBV5-1 | CASSIQGSSGANVLTF | TGCGCCAGCAGCATACAGGGAAGCTCTGGGGCCAACGTCCTGACTTTC
TRBJ2-7 | NA | NA | TRBV4-2 | CASSQDLTRGSYEQYF | TGTGCCAGCAGCCAAGATCTCACGCGGGGCTCCTACGAGCAGTACTTC
TRBJ1-6 | NA | TRBD1 | TRBV5-6 | CASSGTGNNSPLHF | TGTGCCAGCAGCGGGACAGGGAACAATTCACCCCTCCACTTT
TRBJ1-1 | NA | NA | TRBV28 | CASSSPGQGNTEAFF | TGTGCCAGCAGTTCCCCCGGGCAGGGAAACACTGAAGCTTTCTTT
TRBJ2-7 | once | TRBD1 | TRBV5-1 | CASSPWRVGQGTYEQYF | TGCGCCAGCAGCCCCTGGCGGGTGGGACAGGGCACCTACGAGCAGTACTTC
TRBJ2-5 | NA | TRBD1 | TRBV6-1 | CASSATPGQGGETQYF | TGTGCCAGCAGTGCCACGCCGGGACAGGGTGGAGAGACCCAGTACTTC
TRBJ2-2 | NA | NA | TRBV2 | CASSEFRTGELFF | TGTGCCAGCAGTGAATTCAGGACCGGGGAGCTGTTTTTT
TRBJ1-2 | NA | NA | TRBV9 | CASSVDGRPYTF | TGTGCCAGCAGCGTAGATGGGAGGCCCTACACCTTC
TRBJ2-1 | few | TRBD2 | TRBV18 | CASSPLTSGSQYNEQFF | TGTGCCAGCTCACCTTTGACTAGCGGGAGTCAATACAATGAGCAGTTCTTC
TRBJ1-2 | NA | NA | TRBV7-9 | CASSWTTWEDYGYTF | TGTGCCAGCAGCTGGACCACCTGGGAGGACTATGGCTACACCTTC
TRBJ2-4 | NA | TRBD2 | TRBV2 | CASSPPDWTSGRNIQYF | TGTGCCAGCAGTCCCCCAGACTGGACTAGCGGGAGGAACATTCAGTACTTC
TRBJ2-3 | NA | TRBD2 | TRBV18 | CASLGDYTHTDTDTQYF | TGTGCCAGCCTCGGGGACTACACTCACACAGACACAGATACGCAGTATTTT
TRBJ2-2 | once | NA | TRBV12-2 | CASRRPTRDTGELFF | TGTGCAAGTCGCCGTCCCACTAGGGACACCGGGGAGCTGTTTTTT
TRBJ1-2 | few | TRBD1 | TRBV11-1 | CASSSTGPNYGYTF | TGTGCCAGCAGCTCGACAGGGCCCAACTATGGCTACACCTTC
TRBJ2-7 | NA | TRBD1 | TRBV3-1/TRBV3-2 | CASSQGTGNPYEQYF | TGTGCCAGCAGCCAGGGGACAGGGAATCCATACGAGCAGTACTTC
TRBJ1-4 | NA | NA | TRBV7-9 | CASSLNGFPGEKLFF | TGTGCCAGCAGCTTAAACGGGTTTCCGGGGGAAAAACTGTTTTTT
TRBJ2-5 | NA | TRBD1 | TRBV5-1 | CASSTAGTGGTQYF | TGCGCCAGCAGCACCGCCGGGACAGGGGGTACCCAGTACTTC
TRBJ2-7 | NA | NA | TRBV20-1 | CSVREREQYF | TGCAGTGTTCGTGAGCGGGAGCAGTACTTC
TRBJ1-2 | NA | NA | TRBV25-1 | CASSDPGNPSYGYTF | TGTGCCAGCAGTGACCCGGGGAACCCCAGCTATGGCTACACCTTC
TRBJ2-7 | NA | NA | TRBV3-1/TRBV3-2 | CASSEAGATSYEQYF | TGTGCCAGCAGCGAGGCGGGGGCCACATCCTACGAGCAGTACTTC
TRBJ2-2 | NA | TRBD2 | TRBV24-1 | CATQLTSGRRDTGELFF | TGTGCCACTCAACTGACTAGCGGGAGGCGTGACACCGGGGAGCTGTTTTTT
TRBJ2-5 | NA | NA | TRBV27 | CASSLHGGETQYF | TGTGCCAGCAGTTTACACGGAGGGGAGACCCAGTACTTC
TRBJ2-3 | NA | TRBD2 | TRBV5-1 | CASSVRRSSGGSTDTQYF | TGCGCCAGCAGCGTACGACGTTCTAGCGGGGGATCCACAGATACGCAGTATTTT
TRBJ1-2 | NA | TRBD1 | TRBV7-9 | CASSFGTGLDGYTF | TGTGCCAGCAGCTTCGGGACAGGTCTCGATGGCTACACCTTC
TRBJ1-1 | NA | NA | TRBV4-1 | CASSQWAAGNTEAFF | TGCGCCAGCAGCCAGTGGGCAGCCGGGAACACTGAAGCTTTCTTT
TRBJ1-2 | once | TRBD1 | TRBV7-3 | CASSLGRDRIPYTF | TGTGCCAGCAGCCTGGGCCGGGACAGGATCCCCTACACCTTC
TRBJ1-1 | once | NA | TRBV19 | CASSIGTPNTEAFF | TGTGCCAGTAGTATTGGGACACCAAACACTGAAGCTTTCTTT
TRBJ2-7 | NA | NA | TRBV4-2 | CASSQDHSGRTIFYEQYF | TGTGCCAGCAGCCAAGATCACAGTGGCAGGACAATTTTCTACGAGCAGTACTTC
TRBJ2-4 | NA | NA | TRBV7-9 | CASSSAGRWNIQYF | TGTGCCAGCAGCTCCGCGGGTAGGTGGAACATTCAGTACTTC
TRBJ1-1 | NA | TRBD1 | TRBV10-3 | CARGDRGDTEAFF | TGTGCCAGGGGGGACAGGGGCGACACTGAAGCTTTCTTT
TRBJ2-1 | once | NA | TRBV9 | CASSPRRNEQFF | TGTGCCAGCAGCCCACGTCGGAATGAGCAGTTCTTC
TRBJ2-1 | NA | TRBD1 | TRBV18 | CASSPPLGEGGRNEQFF | TGTGCCAGCTCACCACCTTTGGGAGAAGGGGGCAGAAATGAGCAGTTCTTC
TRBJ2-1 | NA | NA | TRBV1 | CTSSQPPARGGDYNEQFF | TGCACCAGCAGCCAACCCCCGGCACGCGGGGGGGACTACAATGAGCAGTTCTTC
TRBJ1-6 | NA | TRBD1 | TRBV7-3 | CASSPGQYNSPLHF | TGTGCCAGCAGCCCGGGACAGTATAATTCACCCCTCCACTTT
TRBJ1-2 | NA | NA | TRBV2 | CASSRGYGYTF | TGTGCCAGCAGCAGGGGCTATGGCTACACCTTC
TRBJ1-1 | NA | NA | TRBV9 | CASSMQGIFTEAFF | TGTGCCAGCAGCATGCAGGGGATATTCACTGAAGCTTTCTTT